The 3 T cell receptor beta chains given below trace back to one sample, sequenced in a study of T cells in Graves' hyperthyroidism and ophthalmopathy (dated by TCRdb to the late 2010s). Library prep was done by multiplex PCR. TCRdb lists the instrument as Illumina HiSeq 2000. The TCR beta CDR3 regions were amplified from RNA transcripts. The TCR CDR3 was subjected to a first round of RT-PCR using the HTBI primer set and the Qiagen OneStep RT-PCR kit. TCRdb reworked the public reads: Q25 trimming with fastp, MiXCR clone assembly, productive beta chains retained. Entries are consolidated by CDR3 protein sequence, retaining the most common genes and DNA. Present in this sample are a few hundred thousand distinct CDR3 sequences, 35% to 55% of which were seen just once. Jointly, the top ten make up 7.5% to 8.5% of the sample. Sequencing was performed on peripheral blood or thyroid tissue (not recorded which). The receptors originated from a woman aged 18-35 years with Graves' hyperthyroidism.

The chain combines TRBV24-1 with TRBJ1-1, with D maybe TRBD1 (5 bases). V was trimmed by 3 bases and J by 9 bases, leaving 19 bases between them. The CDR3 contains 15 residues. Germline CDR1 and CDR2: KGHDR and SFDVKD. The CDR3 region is CATSDEDSSPLQAFF. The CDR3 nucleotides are TGTGCCACCAGTGATGAAGACAGTAGCCCCCTCCAAGCTTTCTTT.

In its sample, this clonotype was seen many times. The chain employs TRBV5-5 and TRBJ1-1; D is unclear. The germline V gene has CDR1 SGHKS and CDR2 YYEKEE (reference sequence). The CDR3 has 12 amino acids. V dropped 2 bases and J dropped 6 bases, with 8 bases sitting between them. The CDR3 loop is CASSFRFSEAFF. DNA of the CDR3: TGTGCCAGCAGCTTCCGGTTTTCTGAAGCTTTCTTT. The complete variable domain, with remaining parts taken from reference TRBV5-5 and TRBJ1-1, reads DAGVTQSPTHLIKTRGQQVTLRCSPISGHKSVSWYQQVLGQGPQFIFQYYEKEERGRGNFPDRFSARQFPNYSSELNVNALLLGDSALYLCASSFRFSEAFFGQGTRLTVV.

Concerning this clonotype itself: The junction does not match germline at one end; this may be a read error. The CDR3, as DNA: TGTCCCACCAGTGATTTGCGGACGGACTACGAGCAGTACTTC. As protein: CPTSDLRTDYEQYF. The genes are TRBV24-1 and TRBJ2-7; no clear D gene. CDR1 and CDR2 (germline): KGHDR, SFDVKD. The CDR3 is 14 amino acids.